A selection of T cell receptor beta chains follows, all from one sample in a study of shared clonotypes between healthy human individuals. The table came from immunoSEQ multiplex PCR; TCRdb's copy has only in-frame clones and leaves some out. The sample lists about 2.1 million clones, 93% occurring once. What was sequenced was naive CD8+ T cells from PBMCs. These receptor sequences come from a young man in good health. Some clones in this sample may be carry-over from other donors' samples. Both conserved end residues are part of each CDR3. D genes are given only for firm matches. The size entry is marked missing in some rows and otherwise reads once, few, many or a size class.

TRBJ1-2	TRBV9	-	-	CASSVGGDPRLTF	TGTGCCAGCAGCGTAGGGGGGGATCCCCGACTCACCTTC
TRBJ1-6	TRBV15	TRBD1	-	CATSEGAIGEAPLHF	TGTGCCACCAGCGAGGGGGCGATCGGGGAAGCACCCCTCCACTTT
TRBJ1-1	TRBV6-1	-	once	CASSEGRQNTEAFF	TGTGCCAGCAGTGAAGGCAGACAGAACACTGAAGCTTTCTTT
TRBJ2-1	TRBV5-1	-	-	CASSFFAGRTYNEQFF	TGCGCCAGCAGCTTTTTTGCGGGAAGGACGTACAATGAGCAGTTCTTC
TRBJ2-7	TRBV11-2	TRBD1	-	CASSSRAGQGYYEQYF	TGTGCCAGCAGCAGCAGGGCAGGACAGGGGTACTACGAGCAGTACTTC
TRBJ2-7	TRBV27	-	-	CASSDLRISSSYEQYF	TGTGCCAGCAGTGACCTTCGGATCTCGAGCTCCTACGAGCAGTACTTC
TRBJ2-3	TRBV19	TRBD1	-	CASSNRGTDTQYF	TGTGCCAGTAGTAACAGGGGAACAGATACGCAGTATTTT
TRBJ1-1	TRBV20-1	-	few	CSARWAEAFF	TGCAGTGCTAGGTGGGCTGAAGCTTTCTTT
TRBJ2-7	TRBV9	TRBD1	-	CASQSDRTYEQYF	TGTGCCAGCCAATCGGACAGGACCTACGAGCAGTACTTC
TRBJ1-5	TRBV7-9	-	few	CASSLTDSNQPQHF	TGTGCCAGCAGCTTGACAGATAGCAATCAGCCCCAGCATTTT
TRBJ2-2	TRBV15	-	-	CATSRDLGWDGELFF	TGTGCCACCAGCAGAGATCTAGGGTGGGACGGGGAGCTGTTTTTT